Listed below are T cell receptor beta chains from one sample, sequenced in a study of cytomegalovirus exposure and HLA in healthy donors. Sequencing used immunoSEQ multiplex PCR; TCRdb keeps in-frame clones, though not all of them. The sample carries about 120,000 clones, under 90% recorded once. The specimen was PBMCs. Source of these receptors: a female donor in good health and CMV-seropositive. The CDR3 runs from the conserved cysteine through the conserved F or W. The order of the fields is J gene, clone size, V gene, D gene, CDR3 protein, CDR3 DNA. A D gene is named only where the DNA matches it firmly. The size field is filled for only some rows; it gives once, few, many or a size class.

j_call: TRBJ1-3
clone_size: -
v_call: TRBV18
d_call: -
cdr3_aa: CASSPFGTPGNTIYF
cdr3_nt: TGTGCCAGCTCACCGTTCGGGACACCAGGAAACACCATATATTTT

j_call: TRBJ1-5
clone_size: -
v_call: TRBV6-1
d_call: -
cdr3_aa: CASSEWPPSNQPQHF
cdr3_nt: TGTGCCAGCAGTGAATGGCCGCCCAGCAATCAGCCCCAGCATTTT

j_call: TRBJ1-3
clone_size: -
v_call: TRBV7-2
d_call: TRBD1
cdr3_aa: CASSQGQLASGNTIYF
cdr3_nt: TGTGCCAGCAGCCAGGGACAGCTGGCTTCTGGAAACACCATATATTTT

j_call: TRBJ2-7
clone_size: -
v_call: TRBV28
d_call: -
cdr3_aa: CASSFVRGSSYEQYF
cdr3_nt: TGTGCCAGCAGTTTTGTACGCGGTAGCTCCTACGAGCAGTACTTC

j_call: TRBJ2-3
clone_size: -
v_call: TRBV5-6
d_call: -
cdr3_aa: CASSLWGRPTDTQYF
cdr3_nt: TGTGCCAGCAGCTTGTGGGGGCGACCCACAGATACGCAGTATTTT

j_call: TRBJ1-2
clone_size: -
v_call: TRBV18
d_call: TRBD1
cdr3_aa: CASSREGQDGYTF
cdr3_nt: TGTGCCAGCTCACGAGAGGGACAGGATGGCTACACCTTC

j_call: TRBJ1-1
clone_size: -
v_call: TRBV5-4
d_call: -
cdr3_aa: CASSRGGMNTEAFF
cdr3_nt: TGTGCCAGCAGCCGGGGAGGGATGAACACTGAAGCTTTCTTT

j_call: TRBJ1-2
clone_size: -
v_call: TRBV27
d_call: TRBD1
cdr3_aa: CASSSTGVYGYTF
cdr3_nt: TGTGCCAGCAGTTCAACAGGGGTCTATGGCTACACCTTC

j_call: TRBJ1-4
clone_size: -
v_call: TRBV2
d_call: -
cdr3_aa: CASSRMTTQGIGEKLFF
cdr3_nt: TGTGCCAGCAGTCGAATGACCACACAGGGAATTGGAGAAAAACTGTTTTTT

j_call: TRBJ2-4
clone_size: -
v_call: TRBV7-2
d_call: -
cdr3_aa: CASSFRFGHVNIQYF
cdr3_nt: TGTGCCAGCAGCTTTCGGTTCGGACACGTAAACATTCAGTACTTC

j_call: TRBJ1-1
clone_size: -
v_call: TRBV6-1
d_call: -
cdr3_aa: CASSASPGLNTEAFF
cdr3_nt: TGTGCCAGCAGTGCCTCCCCCGGTTTGAACACTGAAGCTTTCTTT

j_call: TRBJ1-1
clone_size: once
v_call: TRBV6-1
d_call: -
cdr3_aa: CASSEIATVTFF
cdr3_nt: TGTGCCAGCAGTGAAATCGCCACGGTCACTTTCTTT

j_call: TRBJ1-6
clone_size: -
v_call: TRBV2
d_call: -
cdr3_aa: CASSRSGDSYNSPLHF
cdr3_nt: TGTGCCAGCAGTCGATCAGGGGACTCCTATAATTCACCCCTCCACTTT

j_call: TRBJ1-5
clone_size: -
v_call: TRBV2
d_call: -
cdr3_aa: CASSESGRAQHF
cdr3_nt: TGTGCCAGCAGTGAAAGTGGCAGGGCCCAGCATTTT

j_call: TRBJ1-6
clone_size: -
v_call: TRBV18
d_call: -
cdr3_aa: CASSPTPQDSPLHF
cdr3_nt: TGTGCCAGCTCACCGACCCCCCAGGATTCACCCCTCCACTTT

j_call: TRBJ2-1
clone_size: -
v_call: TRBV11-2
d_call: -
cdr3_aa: CASSRGQYNEQFF
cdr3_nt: TGTGCCAGCAGCCGCGGCCAGTACAATGAGCAGTTCTTC

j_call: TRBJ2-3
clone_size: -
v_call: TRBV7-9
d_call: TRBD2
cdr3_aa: CASSSTVSGASTDTQYF
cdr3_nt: TGTGCCAGCAGCTCAACCGTTAGCGGGGCTAGCACAGATACGCAGTATTTT

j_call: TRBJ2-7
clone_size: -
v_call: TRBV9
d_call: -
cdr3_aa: CASSVATGTYEQYF
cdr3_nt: TGTGCCAGCAGCGTAGCAACAGGGACCTACGAGCAGTACTTC

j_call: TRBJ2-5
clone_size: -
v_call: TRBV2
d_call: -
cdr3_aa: CASRPTGIGETQYF
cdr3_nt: TGTGCCAGCAGGCCCACAGGGATCGGTGAGACCCAGTACTTC

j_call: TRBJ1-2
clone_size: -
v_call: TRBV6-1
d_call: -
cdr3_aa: CASSGRNEEPEHGYTF
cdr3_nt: TGTGCCAGCAGTGGACGGAACGAGGAGCCGGAGCATGGCTACACCTTC

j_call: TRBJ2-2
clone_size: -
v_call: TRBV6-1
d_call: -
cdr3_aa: CASKESGELFF
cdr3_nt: TGTGCCAGCAAGGAGTCCGGGGAGCTGTTTTTT

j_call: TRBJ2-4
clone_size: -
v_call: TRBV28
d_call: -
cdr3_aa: CASSSDDTGWNIQYF
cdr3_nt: TGTGCCAGCAGTTCCGACGATACAGGGTGGAACATTCAGTACTTC

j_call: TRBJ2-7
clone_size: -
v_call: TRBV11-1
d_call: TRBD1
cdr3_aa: CASSFPGQGYYEQYF
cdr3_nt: TGTGCCAGCAGCTTTCCGGGACAGGGGTATTACGAGCAGTACTTC

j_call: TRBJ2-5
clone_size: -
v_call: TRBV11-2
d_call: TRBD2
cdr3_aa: CASSSRTSGGAETQYF
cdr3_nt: TGTGCCAGCAGCTCCCGGACTAGCGGGGGGGCGGAGACCCAGTACTTC

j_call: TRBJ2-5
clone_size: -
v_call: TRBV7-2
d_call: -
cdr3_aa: CASSPGPRETQYF
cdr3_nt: TGTGCCAGCAGCCCTGGTCCGCGAGAGACCCAGTACTTC

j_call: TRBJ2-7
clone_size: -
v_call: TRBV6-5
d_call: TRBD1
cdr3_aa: CASSPAGTGGWEQYF
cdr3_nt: TGTGCCAGCAGCCCTGCCGGGACAGGGGGCTGGGAGCAGTACTTC

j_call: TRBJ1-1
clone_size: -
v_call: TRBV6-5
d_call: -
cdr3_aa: CASSYGVGSEAFF
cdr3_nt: TGTGCCAGCAGTTACGGTGTGGGCAGTGAAGCTTTCTTT

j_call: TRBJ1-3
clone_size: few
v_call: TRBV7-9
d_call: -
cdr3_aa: CASSLAGISSGNTIYF
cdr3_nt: TGTGCCAGCAGCTTGGCAGGTATAAGCTCTGGAAACACCATATATTTT

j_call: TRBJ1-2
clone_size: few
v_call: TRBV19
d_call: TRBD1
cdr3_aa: CASTQDREWGYTF
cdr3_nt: TGTGCCAGCACCCAAGACAGGGAGTGGGGCTACACCTTC